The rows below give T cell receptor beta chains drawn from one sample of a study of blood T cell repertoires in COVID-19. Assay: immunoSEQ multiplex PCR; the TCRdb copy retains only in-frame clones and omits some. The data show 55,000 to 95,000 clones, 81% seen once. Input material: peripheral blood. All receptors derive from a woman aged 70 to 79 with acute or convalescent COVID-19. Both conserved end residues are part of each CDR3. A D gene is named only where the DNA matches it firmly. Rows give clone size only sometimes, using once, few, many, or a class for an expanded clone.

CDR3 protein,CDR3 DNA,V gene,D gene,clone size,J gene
CATSRDGGGPLHF,TGTGCCACCAGCAGAGATGGGGGAGGACCCCTCCACTTT,TRBV15,NA,few,TRBJ1-6
CASSGSGSLPGELFF,TGCGCCAGCAGCGGTAGCGGGAGTCTTCCTGGGGAGCTGTTTTTT,TRBV5-1,TRBD2,NA,TRBJ2-2
CASSSDRLKNEQYF,TGTGCCAGCAGCTCGGACAGGCTCAAAAACGAGCAGTACTTC,TRBV7-9,TRBD1,NA,TRBJ2-7
CSVWTASSYNEQFF,TGCAGCGTCTGGACTGCAAGCTCCTACAATGAGCAGTTCTTC,TRBV29-1,NA,NA,TRBJ2-1
CASSLGLTGGNQPQHF,TGTGCCAGCAGCTTAGGGTTGACAGGGGGCAATCAGCCCCAGCATTTT,TRBV7-9,TRBD1,NA,TRBJ1-5
CAWTSGRSLNTQYF,TGTGCCTGGACTAGCGGGAGGTCTTTGAATACGCAGTATTTT,TRBV30,TRBD2,NA,TRBJ2-3
CSVGRRRTVNTGELFF,TGCAGCGTTGGGAGGCGAAGAACTGTCAACACCGGGGAGCTGTTTTTT,TRBV29-1,NA,NA,TRBJ2-2
CASSLTGYIDTIYF,TGCGCCAGCAGCTTGACAGGGTACATAGACACCATATATTTT,TRBV5-1,NA,NA,TRBJ1-3
CASTLAGSGETQYF,TGTGCCAGCACATTAGCAGGGTCTGGGGAGACCCAGTACTTC,TRBV28,NA,NA,TRBJ2-5
CASRTSGTYNEQFF,TGCGCCAGCAGGACTAGCGGGACCTACAATGAGCAGTTCTTC,TRBV5-1,TRBD2,NA,TRBJ2-1
CASRIGQGGYEQYF,TGTGCCAGCAGGATTGGACAGGGAGGGTACGAGCAGTACTTC,TRBV6-5,NA,NA,TRBJ2-7
CASSFGVTTEAFF,TGCGCCAGCAGCTTTGGAGTCACCACTGAAGCTTTCTTT,TRBV5-1,NA,NA,TRBJ1-1
CASSASGGNQPQHF,TGTGCCAGCAGTGCGTCGGGTGGCAATCAGCCCCAGCATTTT,TRBV2,NA,NA,TRBJ1-5
CASSYSGRGGANVLTF,TGTGCCAGCAGCTATAGCGGGAGGGGAGGGGCCAACGTCCTGACTTTC,TRBV13,TRBD2,NA,TRBJ2-6
CASSPQSKNIQYF,TGTGCCAGCAGTCCACAATCCAAAAACATTCAGTACTTC,TRBV28,NA,NA,TRBJ2-4
CASSETSGKDNEQYF,TGTGCCAGCAGTGAAACTAGCGGGAAGGATAACGAGCAGTACTTC,TRBV2,TRBD2,NA,TRBJ2-7
CASSLAEKLFF,TGTGCCAGCAGCTTAGCTGAAAAACTGTTTTTT,TRBV6-6,NA,few,TRBJ1-4
CASVHLSTEAFF,TGTGCCAGCGTACATCTCAGCACTGAAGCTTTCTTT,TRBV6-6,NA,once,TRBJ1-1
CATTGGPLTINQPQHF,TGTGCCACCACGGGTGGCCCTCTGACGATCAATCAGCCCCAGCATTTT,TRBV28,NA,few,TRBJ1-5
CASSSLQGAKNIQYF,TGCGCCAGCAGCTCGCTACAGGGAGCCAAAAACATTCAGTACTTC,TRBV5-1,NA,NA,TRBJ2-4
CASSSTRTASYNEQFF,TGTGCCAGCAGCTCCACCCGGACAGCAAGTTACAATGAGCAGTTCTTC,TRBV7-9,NA,NA,TRBJ2-1
CASSLAGTSGRMGGELFF,TGCGCCAGCAGCTTGGCCGGGACTAGCGGGAGAATGGGCGGGGAGCTGTTTTTT,TRBV5-1,TRBD2,NA,TRBJ2-2
CASSVSSGRGYGYTF,TGTGCCAGCAGTGTCTCCTCGGGCAGGGGTTATGGCTACACCTTC,TRBV6-4,NA,few,TRBJ1-2
CASSVRTGAISSQPQHF,TGTGCCAGTAGTGTCCGGACAGGGGCGATATCATCTCAGCCCCAGCATTTT,TRBV19,TRBD1,NA,TRBJ1-5
CASTNGLATGGYNEQFF,TGTGCCTCCACAAACGGGCTAGCCACAGGGGGGTACAATGAGCAGTTCTTC,TRBV30,TRBD1,NA,TRBJ2-1
CASSPTTSGWGEQYF,TGTGCCAGCTCACCAACGACTAGCGGGTGGGGGGAGCAGTACTTC,TRBV18,TRBD2,NA,TRBJ2-7
CASDTRRGEQFF,TGTGCCAGCGATACTAGGCGAGGTGAGCAGTTCTTC,TRBV2,NA,NA,TRBJ2-1
CASSPPEGTGYF,TGTGCCAGCTCACCACCGGAGGGCACGGGATACTTC,TRBV18,NA,once,TRBJ2-5
CASSDGLNQPQHF,TGCGCCAGCAGTGATGGGCTCAATCAGCCCCAGCATTTT,TRBV10-1,NA,NA,TRBJ1-5
CASRQGNEKLFF,TGTGCCAGCCGCCAGGGGAATGAAAAACTGTTTTTT,TRBV28,NA,NA,TRBJ1-4
CASSSGAGTGQPQHF,TGCGCCAGCAGCTCTGGAGCGGGGACGGGTCAGCCCCAGCATTTT,TRBV5-1,NA,few,TRBJ1-5
CASSQGPSGKTYEQYF,TGTGCCAGCAGCCAAGGCCCCAGCGGGAAGACCTACGAGCAGTACTTC,TRBV3-1/TRBV3-2,TRBD2,NA,TRBJ2-7
CASRLEKGSAKETQYF,TGTGCAAGTCGCTTAGAAAAGGGGTCCGCTAAAGAGACCCAGTACTTC,TRBV12-2,NA,NA,TRBJ2-5
CASSLQGRTPLHF,TGTGCCAGCAGTTTACAGGGTAGGACACCCCTCCACTTT,TRBV27,NA,few,TRBJ1-6
CASSPSTGGMNTEAFF,TGTGCCAGCAGCCCTAGTACAGGGGGAATGAACACTGAAGCTTTCTTT,TRBV9,TRBD1,few,TRBJ1-1
CASSAGTVLETNYGYTF,TGTGCCAGCAGCGCCGGGACAGTGCTAGAGACTAACTATGGCTACACCTTC,TRBV9,TRBD1,NA,TRBJ1-2
CASRRDSVNEQFF,TGTGCCAGCAGAAGGGACAGCGTCAATGAGCAGTTCTTC,TRBV6-5,TRBD1,NA,TRBJ2-1
CASSPRTGSHEQYF,TGTGCCAGCAGCCCGCGGACAGGGTCCCACGAGCAGTACTTC,TRBV9,TRBD1,NA,TRBJ2-7
CASSRGTVNNEQFF,TGTGCCAGCTCGCGGGGGACTGTCAACAATGAGCAGTTCTTC,TRBV18,TRBD2,few,TRBJ2-1
CASSPTAGTGAYNEQFF,TGCGCCAGCAGCCCGACCGCGGGGACAGGGGCCTACAATGAGCAGTTCTTC,TRBV5-1,TRBD1,NA,TRBJ2-1
CASREVSSYNSPLHF,TGTGCCAGCAGGGAGGTGAGCTCCTATAATTCACCCCTCCACTTT,TRBV28,NA,NA,TRBJ1-6
CSVGDRDNYGYTF,TGCAGCGTGGGGGACAGGGATAACTATGGCTACACCTTC,TRBV29-1,TRBD1,NA,TRBJ1-2
CASSVNRASSGNTIYF,TGTGCCAGCAGCGTAAACAGGGCGAGCTCTGGAAACACCATATATTTT,TRBV7-2,NA,NA,TRBJ1-3
CASSGDRGLGEKLFF,TGTGCCAGCAGTGGCGACAGGGGTTTGGGTGAAAAACTGTTTTTT,TRBV2,TRBD1,NA,TRBJ1-4
CASSLGLAGYNEQFF,TGTGCCAGCAGCCTGGGACTAGCGGGGTACAATGAGCAGTTCTTC,TRBV5-6,TRBD2,NA,TRBJ2-1
CAISDTGHNDGYTF,TGTGCCATCAGTGACACTGGACACAATGATGGCTACACCTTC,TRBV10-3,NA,NA,TRBJ1-2
CATSSGIAVNNEQFF,TGTGCCACCAGCAGTGGAATAGCGGTTAACAATGAGCAGTTCTTC,TRBV15,NA,NA,TRBJ2-1
CASTLQGAGGYTF,TGTGCCAGCACACTCCAGGGGGCGGGTGGCTACACCTTC,TRBV28,TRBD1,NA,TRBJ1-2
CASSPRQGYQPQHF,TGTGCCAGCTCACCACGACAGGGATATCAGCCCCAGCATTTT,TRBV18,TRBD1,NA,TRBJ1-5
CASSVVGTTSTDTQYF,TGTGCCAGCAGCGTAGTAGGGACAACTAGCACAGATACGCAGTATTTT,TRBV9,NA,NA,TRBJ2-3